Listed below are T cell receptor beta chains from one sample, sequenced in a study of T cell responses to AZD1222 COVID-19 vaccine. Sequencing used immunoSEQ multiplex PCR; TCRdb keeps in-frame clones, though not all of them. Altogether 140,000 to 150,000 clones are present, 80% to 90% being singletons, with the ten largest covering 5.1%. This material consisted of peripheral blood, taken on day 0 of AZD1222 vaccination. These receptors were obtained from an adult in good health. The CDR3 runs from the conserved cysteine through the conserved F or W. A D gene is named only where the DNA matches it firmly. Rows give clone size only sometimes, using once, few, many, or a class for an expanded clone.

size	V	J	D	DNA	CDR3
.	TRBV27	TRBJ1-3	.	TGTGCCAGCAGTCCGCGTGCTTCCTCTGGAAACACCATATATTTT	CASSPRASSGNTIYF
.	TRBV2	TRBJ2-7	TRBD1	TGTGCCAGCAAGAGACAGGGCAGCTCCTACGAGCAGTACTTC	CASKRQGSSYEQYF
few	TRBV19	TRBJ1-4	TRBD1	TGTGCCAGTAGTATGGGACAGACAACTAATGAAAAACTGTTTTTT	CASSMGQTTNEKLFF
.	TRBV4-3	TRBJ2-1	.	TGCGCCAGCAGCCAAGAATCGAGCGAGCAGTTCTTC	CASSQESSEQFF
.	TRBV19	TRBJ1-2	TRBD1	TGTGCCAGTAGCGGGACAGGGACTCTATATGGCTACACCTTC	CASSGTGTLYGYTF
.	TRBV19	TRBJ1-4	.	TGTGCCTCCAGGGCCCAGGGGATTGAAAAACTGTTTTTT	CASRAQGIEKLFF
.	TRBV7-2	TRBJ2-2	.	TGTGCCAGCAGCTTAGATCCGAACACCGGGGAGCTGTTTTTT	CASSLDPNTGELFF
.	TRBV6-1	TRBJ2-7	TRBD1	TGTGCCAGCAGTGAGGGGACAGGGAACTCCTACGAGCAGTACTTC	CASSEGTGNSYEQYF
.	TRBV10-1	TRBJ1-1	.	TGCGCCAGCAGTGAACTCATAAACACTGAAGCTTTCTTT	CASSELINTEAFF
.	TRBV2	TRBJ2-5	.	TGTGCCAGCAGTGGATCAGGACCCAAGACCCAGTACTTC	CASSGSGPKTQYF
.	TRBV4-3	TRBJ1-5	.	TGCGCCAGCAGCCAAGATCTGTCAGGGGCCAACAATCAGCCCCAGCATTTT	CASSQDLSGANNQPQHF
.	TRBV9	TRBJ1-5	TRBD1	TGTGCCAGCAGCGCGGGGACAGGATACGGTCAGCCCCAGCATTTT	CASSAGTGYGQPQHF
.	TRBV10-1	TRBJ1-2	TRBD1	TGCGCCAGCAGTGCCTTCCGGGACAGTAACTATGGCTACACCTTC	CASSAFRDSNYGYTF
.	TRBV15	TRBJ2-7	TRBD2	TGTGCCACGAGGCTAGCGGGAGTTCGCAATTCCTACGAGCAGTACTTC	CATRLAGVRNSYEQYF
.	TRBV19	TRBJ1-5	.	TGTGCCAGTAGCATCCAGCAGGGAACTCATCAGCCCCAGCATTTT	CASSIQQGTHQPQHF
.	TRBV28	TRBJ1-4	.	TGTGCCAGCAGTTCCATAGGTTACGGGCGGAGAAATGAAAAACTGTTTTTT	CASSSIGYGRRNEKLFF
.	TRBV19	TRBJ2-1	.	TGTGCCAGTAGCCTACAGGGCGGGAGTGAGCAGTTCTTC	CASSLQGGSEQFF
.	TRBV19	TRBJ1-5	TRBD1	TGTGCCAGTAGTATACCCCGCACAGGGGGTAGCAATCAGCCCCAGCATTTT	CASSIPRTGGSNQPQHF
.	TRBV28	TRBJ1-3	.	TGTGCCAGCCTCGGGGCAGGAATGAGCTCTGGAAACACCATATATTTT	CASLGAGMSSGNTIYF
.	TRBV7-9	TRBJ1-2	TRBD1	TGTGCCAGCAGCACAACCGGGACAGGGAAAGGATTATATGGCTACACCTTC	CASSTTGTGKGLYGYTF
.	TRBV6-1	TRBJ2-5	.	TGTGCCAGCAGTGAATACTTTCTAGGGTTAGGAGAGACCCAGTACTTC	CASSEYFLGLGETQYF
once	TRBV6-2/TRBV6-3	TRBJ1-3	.	TGTGCCAGCAGCCGCGACAGCGGAAACACCATATATTTT	CASSRDSGNTIYF
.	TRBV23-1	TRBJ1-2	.	TGCGCCAGCATTTCCACCTACACTTACTACTATGGCTACACCTTC	CASISTYTYYYGYTF
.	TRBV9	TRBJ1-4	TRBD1	TGTGCCAGCAGCGTAACAGGGGGCATTGGTGAAAAACTGTTTTTT	CASSVTGGIGEKLFF
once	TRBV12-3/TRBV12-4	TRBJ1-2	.	TGTGCCAGCAGTTTAGCGGGGGTACGTGGCTACACCTTC	CASSLAGVRGYTF
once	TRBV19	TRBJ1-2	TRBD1	TGTGCCAGTAGTAGCCGGGACAGGGGAAACTATGGCTACACCTTC	CASSSRDRGNYGYTF
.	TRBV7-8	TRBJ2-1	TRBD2	TGTGCCAGCAGCTTAGTCCCGACTAGCGGGATGAATGAGCAGTTCTTC	CASSLVPTSGMNEQFF
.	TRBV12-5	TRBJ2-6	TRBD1	TGTGCTAGTGGTTTGGTAGAGACCCCTCCGGGACAGGCGAGTTCTGGGGCCAACGTCCTGACTTTC	CASGLVETPPGQASSGANVLTF
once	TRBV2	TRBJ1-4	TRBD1	TGTGCCAGCAGCACAAGACAGGGAACTAATGAAAAACTGTTTTTT	CASSTRQGTNEKLFF
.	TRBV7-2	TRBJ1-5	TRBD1	TGTGCCAGCAGCCAACAGGGGAGCCAGCCCCAGCATTTT	CASSQQGSQPQHF
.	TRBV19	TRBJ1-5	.	TGTGCCAGCCGAGGACAGACCTCCAATCAGCCCCAGCATTTT	CASRGQTSNQPQHF
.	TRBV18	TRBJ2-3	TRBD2	TGTGCCAGCTCACCACGACTAGCTAAGATGACAGATACGCAGTATTTT	CASSPRLAKMTDTQYF
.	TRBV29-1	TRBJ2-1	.	TGCAGCGTTGGGTCGGGAGAGCACTATGAGCAGTTCTTC	CSVGSGEHYEQFF
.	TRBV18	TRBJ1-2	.	TGTGCCAGCTCACCGATCTCTAGGACGAACTATGGCTACACCTTC	CASSPISRTNYGYTF
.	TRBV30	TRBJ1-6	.	TGTGCCTGGACCCCCGGCCGGACGGGACCAAATTCACCCCTCCACTTT	CAWTPGRTGPNSPLHF
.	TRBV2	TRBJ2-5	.	TGTGCCAGCAGTGAAGTGGAGACCCAGTACTTC	CASSEVETQYF
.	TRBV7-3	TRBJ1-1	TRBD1	TGTGCCAGCAGCTTGACAGGGGTGACTGAAGCTTTCTTT	CASSLTGVTEAFF
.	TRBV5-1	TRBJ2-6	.	TGCGCCAGCAGCCCAATATCTGGGGCCAACGTCCTGACTTTC	CASSPISGANVLTF
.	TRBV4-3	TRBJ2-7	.	TGCGCCAGCAGCCAAGAGGACGGTGGACCCTACGAGCAGTACTTC	CASSQEDGGPYEQYF
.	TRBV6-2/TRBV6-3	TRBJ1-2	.	TGTGCCAGCAGCTTCGGGGCGCTTAGGGGCTACACCTTC	CASSFGALRGYTF
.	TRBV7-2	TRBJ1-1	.	TGTGCCAGCAGCTTAGTACGACAGGCTACCACTGAAGCTTTCTTT	CASSLVRQATTEAFF
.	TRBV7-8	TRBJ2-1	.	TGTGCCAGCAGCTTAGAGAGGACCCGCAGCCATGAGCAGTTCTTC	CASSLERTRSHEQFF
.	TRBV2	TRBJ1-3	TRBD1	TGTGCCAGCACCGAATCCGCGGGACAGGGCCCAAACACCATATATTTT	CASTESAGQGPNTIYF
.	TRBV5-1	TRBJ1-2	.	TGCGCCAGCAGCTTGGGTCAAGGGACCCGCTATGGCTACACCTTC	CASSLGQGTRYGYTF
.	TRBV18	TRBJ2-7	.	TGTGCCAGCTCACCAATTGGCAGGGCTGGGGAAGAGCAGTACTTC	CASSPIGRAGEEQYF
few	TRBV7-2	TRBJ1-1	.	TGTGCCAGCAGCCTCAGGGAAACTGAAGCTTTCTTT	CASSLRETEAFF
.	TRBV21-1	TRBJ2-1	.	TGTGCCAGCAGCAAAGCGGGACTAGCGGGAGGATATGAGCAGTTCTTC	CASSKAGLAGGYEQFF
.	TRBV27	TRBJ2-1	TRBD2	TGTGCCAGCAGTTCCAACCCAAGGACTAGCGGGAGCGCCCACAATGAGCAGTTCTTC	CASSSNPRTSGSAHNEQFF
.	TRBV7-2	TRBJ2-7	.	TGTGCCAGCAGCTATGGGGTAGCGGAGCTCTACGAGCAGTACTTC	CASSYGVAELYEQYF
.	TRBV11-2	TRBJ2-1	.	TGTGCCAGCAGCTTACAACTGACGGGGTACAATGAGCAGTTCTTC	CASSLQLTGYNEQFF
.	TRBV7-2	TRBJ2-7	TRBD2	TGTGCCAGCAGCTTTGAGCGGGAAGGGGAGCAGTACTTC	CASSFEREGEQYF
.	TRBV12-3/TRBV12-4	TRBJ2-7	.	TGTGCCAGCAGTTTAGCCAGCTACTACGAGCAGTACTTC	CASSLASYYEQYF